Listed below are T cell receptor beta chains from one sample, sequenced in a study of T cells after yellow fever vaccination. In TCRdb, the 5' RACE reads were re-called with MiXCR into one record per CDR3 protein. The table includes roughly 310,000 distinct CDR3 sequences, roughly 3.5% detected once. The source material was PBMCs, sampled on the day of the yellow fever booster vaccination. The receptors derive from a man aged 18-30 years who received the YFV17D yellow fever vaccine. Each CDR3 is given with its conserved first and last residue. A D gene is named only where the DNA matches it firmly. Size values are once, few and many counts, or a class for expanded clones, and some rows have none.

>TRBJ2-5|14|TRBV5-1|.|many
CASSFQGRLETQYF
TGCGCCAGCAGCTTTCAGGGGCGTCTGGAGACCCAGTACTTC
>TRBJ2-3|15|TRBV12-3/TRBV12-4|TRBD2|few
CASSFELAGVSTQYF
TGTGCCAGCAGTTTCGAGCTAGCGGGTGTTTCGACGCAGTATTTT
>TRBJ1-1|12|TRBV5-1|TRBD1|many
CASSLPGGEAFF
TGCGCCAGCAGCTTGCCAGGGGGCGAAGCTTTCTTT
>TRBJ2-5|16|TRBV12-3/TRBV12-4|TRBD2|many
CASSAPSGGAYETQYF
TGTGCCAGCAGTGCCCCTAGCGGGGGGGCCTATGAGACCCAGTACTTC
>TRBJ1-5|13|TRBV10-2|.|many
CASSEGGGQPQHF
TGCGCCAGCAGTGAAGGGGGTGGACAGCCCCAGCATTTT
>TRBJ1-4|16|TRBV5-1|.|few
CASSLDSSATNEKLFF
TGCGCCAGCAGCTTGGACAGCTCTGCAACTAATGAAAAACTGTTTTTT
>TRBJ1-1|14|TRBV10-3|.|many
CAISTREGDTEAFF
TGTGCCATCAGTACACGGGAGGGAGACACTGAAGCTTTCTTT
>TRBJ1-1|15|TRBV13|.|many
CASSSTDGMNTEAFF
TGTGCCAGCAGCTCAACCGACGGGATGAACACTGAAGCTTTCTTT
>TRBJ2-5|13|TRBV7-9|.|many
CASSLRGVETQYF
TGTGCCAGCAGCTTACGCGGGGTTGAGACCCAGTACTTC
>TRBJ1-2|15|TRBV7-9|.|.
CASSFSTGDNYGYTF
TGTGCCAGCAGCTTCTCGACAGGAGACAACTATGGCTACACCTTC
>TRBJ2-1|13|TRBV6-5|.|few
CASSYGIYGEQFF
TGTGCCAGCAGTTACGGAATATACGGTGAGCAGTTCTTC
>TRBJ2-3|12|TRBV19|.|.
CASSIGPDTQYF
TGTGCCAGTAGTATCGGACCAGATACGCAGTATTTT
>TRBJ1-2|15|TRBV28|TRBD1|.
CASSFPGQALYGYTF
TGTGCCAGCAGTTTTCCGGGACAGGCACTCTATGGCTACACCTTC
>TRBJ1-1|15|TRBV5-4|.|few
CASSFPTGTLTEAFF
TGTGCCAGCAGTTTCCCTACCGGGACACTAACTGAAGCTTTCTTT
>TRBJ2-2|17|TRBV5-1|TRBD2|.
CASSIVAGGTSTGELFF
TGCGCCAGCAGCATCGTTGCGGGGGGCACGAGCACCGGGGAGCTGTTTTTT
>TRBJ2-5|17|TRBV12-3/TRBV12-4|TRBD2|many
CASSLGLGLAEQETQYF
TGTGCCAGCAGTTTAGGCCTCGGACTAGCGGAGCAAGAGACCCAGTACTTC
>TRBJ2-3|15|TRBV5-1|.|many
CASSPLGLVQDTQYF
TGCGCCAGCAGCCCACTCGGCCTTGTCCAGGATACGCAGTATTTT
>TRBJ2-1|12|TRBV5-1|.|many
CATGRGKNEQFF
TGCGCCACTGGGAGAGGCAAAAATGAGCAGTTCTTC
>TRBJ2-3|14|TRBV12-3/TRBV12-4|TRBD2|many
CASTLTSGMDTQYF
TGTGCCAGCACCCTGACTAGCGGGATGGATACGCAGTATTTT
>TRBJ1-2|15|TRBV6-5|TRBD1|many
CASSRSTGIGYGYTF
TGTGCCAGCAGCCGTTCGACAGGGATCGGCTATGGCTACACCTTC
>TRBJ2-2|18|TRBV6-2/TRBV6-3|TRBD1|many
CASSYPTRDSTNTGELFF
TGTGCCAGCAGTTACCCGACTCGGGACAGCACGAACACCGGGGAGCTGTTTTTT
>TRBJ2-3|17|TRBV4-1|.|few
CASSQFVSASPSDTQYF
TGCGCCAGCAGCCAGTTCGTTAGCGCGTCCCCGTCAGATACGCAGTATTTT
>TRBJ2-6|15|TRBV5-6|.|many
CASSLGLSGANVLTF
TGTGCCAGCAGCCTGGGACTGTCAGGGGCCAACGTCCTGACTTTC
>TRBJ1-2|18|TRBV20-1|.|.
CSARVARAVPLSNYGYTF
TGCAGTGCTAGAGTAGCGCGGGCGGTGCCCCTGTCCAACTATGGCTACACCTTC
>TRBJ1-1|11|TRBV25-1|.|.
CASQQGSEAFF
TGTGCCAGCCAACAGGGTTCTGAAGCTTTCTTT
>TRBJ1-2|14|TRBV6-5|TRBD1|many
CASSYRRTGGGYTF
TGTGCCAGCAGTTACCGGAGGACAGGCGGTGGCTACACCTTC
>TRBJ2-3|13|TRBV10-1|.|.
CASRSPGSGVQYF
TGCGCCAGCAGGTCTCCGGGCTCTGGGGTGCAGTATTTT
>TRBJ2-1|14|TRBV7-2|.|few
CASSLRGQTNEQFF
TGTGCCAGCAGCTTACGTGGACAGACCAATGAGCAGTTCTTC
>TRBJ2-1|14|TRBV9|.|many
CASSVEQGRNEQFF
TGTGCCAGCAGCGTAGAACAGGGGAGGAATGAGCAGTTCTTC
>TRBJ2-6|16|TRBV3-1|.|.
CASQGAALSGANVLTF
TGTGCCAGCCAGGGTGCGGCACTCTCTGGGGCCAACGTCCTGACTTTC
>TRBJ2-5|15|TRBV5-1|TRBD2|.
CASSGSGTTGETQYF
TGCGCCAGCAGCGGGAGCGGGACCACGGGGGAGACCCAGTACTTC
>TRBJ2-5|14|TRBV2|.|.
CASSISRKSETQYF
TGTGCCAGCAGTATTTCGCGGAAGTCAGAGACCCAGTACTTC
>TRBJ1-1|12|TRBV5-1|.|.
CASSLVPAEAFF
TGCGCCAGCAGCTTGGTCCCGGCTGAAGCTTTCTTT
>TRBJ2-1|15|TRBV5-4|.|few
CASSLVGRTENEQFF
TGTGCCAGCAGCTTGGTGGGGCGTACCGAGAATGAGCAGTTCTTC
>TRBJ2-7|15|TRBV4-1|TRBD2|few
CASSPTSGGNYEQYF
TGCGCCAGCAGCCCGACTAGCGGGGGGAACTACGAGCAGTACTTC
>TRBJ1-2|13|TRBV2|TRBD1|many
CASRVQGAEGYTF
TGTGCCAGCAGAGTACAGGGGGCGGAAGGCTACACCTTC
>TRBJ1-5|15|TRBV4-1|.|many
CASSQDARGNQPQHF
TGCGCCAGCAGCCAAGATGCCAGGGGAAATCAGCCCCAGCATTTT
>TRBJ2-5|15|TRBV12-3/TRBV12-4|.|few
CASTTDPGAQETQYF
TGTGCCAGCACCACCGACCCTGGGGCACAAGAGACCCAGTACTTC
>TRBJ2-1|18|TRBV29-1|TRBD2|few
CSVETGLAGGKPYNEQFF
TGCAGCGTTGAGACGGGACTAGCGGGGGGGAAACCCTACAATGAGCAGTTCTTC
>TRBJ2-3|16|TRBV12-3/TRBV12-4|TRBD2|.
CASSFSERGPADTQYF
TGTGCCAGCAGTTTCTCGGAGCGGGGTCCGGCAGATACGCAGTATTTT
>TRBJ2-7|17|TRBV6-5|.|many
CASRYTPGSEASYEQYF
TGTGCCAGCAGATATACCCCAGGTTCGGAGGCGTCCTACGAGCAGTACTTC
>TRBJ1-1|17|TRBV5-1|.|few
CASSPRSTAEMNTEAFF
TGCGCCAGCAGCCCCCGCTCCACGGCGGAGATGAACACTGAAGCTTTCTTT
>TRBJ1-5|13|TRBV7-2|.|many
CASSPRRAQPQHF
TGTGCCAGCAGCCCCCGTCGGGCTCAGCCCCAGCATTTT
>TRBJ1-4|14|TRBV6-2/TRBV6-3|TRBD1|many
CASRPGQGNEKLFF
TGTGCCAGCCGCCCGGGACAGGGGAACGAAAAACTGTTTTTT
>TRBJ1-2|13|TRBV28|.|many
CASNRGTSLGYTF
TGTGCCAGCAACCGAGGGACTTCCCTAGGTTACACCTTC
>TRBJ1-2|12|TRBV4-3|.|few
CASSQGRNGYTF
TGCGCCAGCAGCCAAGGACGCAATGGCTACACCTTC
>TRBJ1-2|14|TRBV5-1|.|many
CASSLGDSNYGYTF
TGCGCCAGCAGCTTGGGTGACAGTAACTATGGCTACACCTTC
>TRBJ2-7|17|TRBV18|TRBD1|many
CASSPPSSRQGSYEQYF
TGTGCCAGCTCACCACCGTCTTCGAGACAGGGCTCCTACGAGCAGTACTTC
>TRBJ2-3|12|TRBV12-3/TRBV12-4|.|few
CASTPRTDTQYF
TGTGCCAGCACCCCAAGGACGGATACGCAGTATTTT
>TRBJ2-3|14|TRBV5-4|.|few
CASSSNSGTDTQYF
TGTGCCAGCAGCTCTAACAGCGGCACAGATACGCAGTATTTT
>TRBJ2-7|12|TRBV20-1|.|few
CSASGLFDEQYF
TGCAGTGCTAGTGGCTTGTTCGACGAGCAGTACTTC
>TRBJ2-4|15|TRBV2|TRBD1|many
CASSEPTYGQGTQYF
TGTGCCAGCAGTGAGCCTACGTACGGACAGGGGACTCAGTACTTC
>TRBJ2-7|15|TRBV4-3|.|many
CASSQDFPTSHEQYF
TGCGCCAGCAGCCAAGATTTTCCCACTTCTCACGAGCAGTACTTC
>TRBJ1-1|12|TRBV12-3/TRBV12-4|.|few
CASSSDDREAFF
TGTGCCAGCAGTTCAGATGACAGGGAAGCTTTCTTT
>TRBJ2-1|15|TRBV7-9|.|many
CASSLKDLGGREQFF
TGTGCCAGCAGCTTAAAAGATTTGGGGGGCAGGGAGCAGTTCTTC